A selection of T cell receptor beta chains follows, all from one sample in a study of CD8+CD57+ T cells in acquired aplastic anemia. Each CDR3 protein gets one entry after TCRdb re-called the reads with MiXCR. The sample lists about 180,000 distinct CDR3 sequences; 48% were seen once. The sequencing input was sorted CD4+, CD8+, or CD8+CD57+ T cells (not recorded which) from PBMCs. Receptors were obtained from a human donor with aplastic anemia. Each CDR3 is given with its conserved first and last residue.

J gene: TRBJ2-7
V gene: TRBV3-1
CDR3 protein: CATQPGTGASYEQYF

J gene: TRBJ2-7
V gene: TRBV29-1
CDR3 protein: CSVEGGDTAYEQYF

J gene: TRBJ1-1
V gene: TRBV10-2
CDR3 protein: CASRGGTEAFF

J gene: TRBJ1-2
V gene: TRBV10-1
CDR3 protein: CASSEKQDRPKHTF

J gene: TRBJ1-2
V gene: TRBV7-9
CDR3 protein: CASSPGLVGYTF

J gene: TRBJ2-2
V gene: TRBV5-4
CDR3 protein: CASRGTGTNTGELFF

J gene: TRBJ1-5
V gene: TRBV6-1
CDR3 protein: CASSSGEGQPQHF

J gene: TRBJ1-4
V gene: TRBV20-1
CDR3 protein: CSARDGGPNEKLFF

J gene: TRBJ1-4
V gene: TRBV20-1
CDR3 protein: CSARVDRSTNEKLFF

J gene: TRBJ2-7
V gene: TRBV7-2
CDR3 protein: CASSFDRVSSYEQYF

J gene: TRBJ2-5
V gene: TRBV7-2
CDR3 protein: CASSYSRGVETQYF

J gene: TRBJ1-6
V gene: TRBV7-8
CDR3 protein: CASTLGIFSPLHF

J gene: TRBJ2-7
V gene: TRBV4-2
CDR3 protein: CASSQEGSSGSYEQYF

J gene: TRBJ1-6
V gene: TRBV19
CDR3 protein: CASSPRTGVRSSPLHF

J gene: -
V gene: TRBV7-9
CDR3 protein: CASSRSGTGGGEQYF

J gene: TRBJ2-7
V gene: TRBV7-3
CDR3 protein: CASSLTAGGYEQYF

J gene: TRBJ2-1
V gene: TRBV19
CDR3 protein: CASSISGSLFNEQFF

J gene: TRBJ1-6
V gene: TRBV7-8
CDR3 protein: CASSFSQGGPYSSPLHF

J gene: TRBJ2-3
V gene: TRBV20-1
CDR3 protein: CSARTGVEADTQYF

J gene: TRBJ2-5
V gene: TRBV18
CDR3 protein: CASSRLQETQYF

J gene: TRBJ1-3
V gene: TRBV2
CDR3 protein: CASSVARPPGNTIYF

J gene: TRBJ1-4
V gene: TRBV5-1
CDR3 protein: CASSLLGDSGEKLFF

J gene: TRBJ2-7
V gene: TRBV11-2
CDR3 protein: CASSVPGLSGPEQYF

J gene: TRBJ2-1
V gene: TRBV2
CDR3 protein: CASNARAPEQFF

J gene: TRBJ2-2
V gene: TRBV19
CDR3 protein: CASSGRASDTGELFF

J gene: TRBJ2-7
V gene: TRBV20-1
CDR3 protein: CSVRPGTGSPEQYF

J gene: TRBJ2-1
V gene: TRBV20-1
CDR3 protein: CSARDGAGSMDEQFF

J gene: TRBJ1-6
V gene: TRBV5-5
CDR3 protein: CASSLKGAASPLHF

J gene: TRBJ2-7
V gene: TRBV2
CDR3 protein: CASSEPESYEQYF

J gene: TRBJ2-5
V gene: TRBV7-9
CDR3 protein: CASSLEGTSLATQYF

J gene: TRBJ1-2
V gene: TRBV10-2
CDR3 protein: CASSPGGQSNYGYTF

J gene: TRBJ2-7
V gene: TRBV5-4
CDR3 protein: CASSLDRDLYEQYF

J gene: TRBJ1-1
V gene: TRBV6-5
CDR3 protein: CASSYGTATEAFF

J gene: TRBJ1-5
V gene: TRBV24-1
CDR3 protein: CATRGEGNQPQHF

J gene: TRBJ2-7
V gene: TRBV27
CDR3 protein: CASSLLASEQYF

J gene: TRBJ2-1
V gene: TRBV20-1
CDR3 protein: CSARELAVSNEQFF

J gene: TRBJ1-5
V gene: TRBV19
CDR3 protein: CASSKGNSNQPQHF

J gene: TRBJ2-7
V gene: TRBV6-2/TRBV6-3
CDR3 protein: CASSIPRPRAYEQYF

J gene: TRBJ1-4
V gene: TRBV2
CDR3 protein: CASSETTLGEKLFF

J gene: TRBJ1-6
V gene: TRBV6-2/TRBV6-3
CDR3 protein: CASRTTGNSPLHF

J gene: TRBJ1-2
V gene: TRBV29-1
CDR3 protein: CSVDSGGAGGYTF

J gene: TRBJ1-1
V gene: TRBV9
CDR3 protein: CASSPRTGLNTEAFF

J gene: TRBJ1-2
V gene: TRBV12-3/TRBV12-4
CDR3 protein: CASSRLQGFYGCTF

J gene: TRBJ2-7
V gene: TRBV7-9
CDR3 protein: CASGTFVSYEQYF

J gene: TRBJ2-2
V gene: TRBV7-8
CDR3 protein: CASSLMGGPNTGELFF

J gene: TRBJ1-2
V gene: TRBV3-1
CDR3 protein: CASSPGSNYGYTF

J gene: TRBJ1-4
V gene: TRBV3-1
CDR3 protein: CASSPGQDNEKLFF